A selection of T cell receptor beta chains follows, all from one sample in a study of blood T cell repertoires in COVID-19. This table comes from immunoSEQ multiplex PCR, and its TCRdb copy is limited to in-frame clones, with some not included. The sample includes 100,000 to 150,000 clones, approximately 85% of them seen just once. The sample taken for sequencing was peripheral blood. Receptors originate from a human donor in a cohort sampled during active COVID-19. Both conserved end residues are part of each CDR3. The D gene is left open where the match is weak. Expanded clones get a size class; other rows say once, few or many, or leave the size out.

J | D | V | size | DNA | CDR3
TRBJ2-7 | TRBD2 | TRBV7-2 | NA | TGTGCCAGCAGCTTTTTAGCGGGAGTTACGTACGAGCAGTACTTC | CASSFLAGVTYEQYF
TRBJ2-1 | TRBD2 | TRBV7-9 | NA | TGTGCCAGCAGCTTATCTAGCGGGAGGGCCCCCTACAATGAGCAGTTCTTC | CASSLSSGRAPYNEQFF
TRBJ1-4 | TRBD1 | TRBV5-4 | NA | TGTGCCAGCAGGAAGACAGGGGAAGGTGAAAAACTGTTTTTT | CASRKTGEGEKLFF
TRBJ2-4 | NA | TRBV7-2 | NA | TGTGCCAGCAGCGAAGTCAGTTTCACAGCCAAAAACATTCAGTACTTC | CASSEVSFTAKNIQYF
TRBJ2-7 | TRBD2 | TRBV9 | NA | TGTGCCAGCAGCGTAGCGAGCGGGAGTTACGAGCAGTACTTC | CASSVASGSYEQYF
TRBJ2-3 | NA | TRBV7-2 | NA | TGTGCCAGCAGCCTGTTTGAGCGTACAGATACGCAGTATTTT | CASSLFERTDTQYF
TRBJ1-1 | NA | TRBV2 | NA | TGTGCCAGCAGTTCCCACGGGGACATGAACACTGAAGCTTTCTTT | CASSSHGDMNTEAFF
TRBJ2-7 | NA | TRBV21-1 | NA | TGTGCCAGCATCAAGGGCCTAGGACTAGACGAGCAGTACTTC | CASIKGLGLDEQYF
TRBJ1-3 | TRBD1 | TRBV5-1 | NA | TGCGCCAGCAGCCCAGGGGGTATTACCCCTGGAAACACCATATATTTT | CASSPGGITPGNTIYF
TRBJ2-7 | TRBD1 | TRBV7-2 | NA | TGTGCCAGCAGCAGGTCCGGGACAGGGTCCTACGAGCAGTACTTC | CASSRSGTGSYEQYF
TRBJ2-1 | NA | TRBV14 | NA | TGTGCCAGCAGCCGCCTGATAGGGAGTGAGCAGTTCTTC | CASSRLIGSEQFF
TRBJ1-5 | TRBD1 | TRBV13 | NA | TGTGCCAGCAGCACGGGGACAGCGAATCAGCCCCAGCATTTT | CASSTGTANQPQHF
TRBJ2-7 | TRBD1 | TRBV6-1 | NA | TGTGCCAGCAGTGCCGCCTCCGGACAGGGACGCCTGGACGAGCAGTACTTC | CASSAASGQGRLDEQYF
TRBJ1-2 | TRBD1 | TRBV5-5 | NA | TGTGCCAGCAGCCTGACAGGGGAAATAAACTATGGCTACACCTTC | CASSLTGEINYGYTF
TRBJ2-1 | TRBD2 | TRBV9 | NA | TGTGCCAGCAGCGGTACTAGCGGGAGGTTCTACAATGAGCAGTTCTTC | CASSGTSGRFYNEQFF
TRBJ2-4 | NA | TRBV5-6 | NA | TGTGCCAGCAGCTTGGCCCGCGGGTTCGTGGGGTACTTC | CASSLARGFVGYF
TRBJ2-5 | TRBD1 | TRBV18 | NA | TGTGCCAGCTCACTGAGGACAGGCCAAGAGACCCAGTACTTC | CASSLRTGQETQYF
TRBJ2-1 | NA | TRBV19 | NA | TGTGCCAGTAGTCCCCAAAGGACAAACAATGAGCAGTTCTTC | CASSPQRTNNEQFF
TRBJ2-1 | NA | TRBV11-2 | NA | TGTGCCAGCAGCCGGGGATCCAATGAAGGTCGGGAGCAGTTCTTC | CASSRGSNEGREQFF
TRBJ2-5 | NA | TRBV7-3 | NA | TGTGCCAGCAGCAGGTATCCGGGAGCGGTTGGAGAGACCCAGTACTTC | CASSRYPGAVGETQYF
TRBJ2-5 | TRBD1 | TRBV11-2 | NA | TGTGCCAGCAGCTTAGTCACCTCAGGGGGCGAAGAGACCCAGTACTTC | CASSLVTSGGEETQYF
TRBJ1-1 | TRBD1 | TRBV10-2 | NA | TGCGCCACCAAGGGACCGGGACAGGGGAACACTGAAGCTTTCTTT | CATKGPGQGNTEAFF
TRBJ1-6 | TRBD1 | TRBV10-3 | once | TGTGCCATCAGAAAGACAGGGAGCTCCTATAATTCACCCCTCCACTTT | CAIRKTGSSYNSPLHF
TRBJ1-1 | NA | TRBV27 | NA | TGTGCCAGCAGTTCCTACAGAGAAGCTTTCTTT | CASSSYREAFF
TRBJ2-7 | TRBD2 | TRBV20-1 | NA | TGCAGTGCTAGTGGGACTAGCGCTTACTACGAGCAGTACTTC | CSASGTSAYYEQYF
TRBJ2-1 | TRBD2 | TRBV11-2 | NA | TGTGCCAGCAGCGTGTCCGGGACTAGCTCGAACAGGCAGTTCTTC | CASSVSGTSSNRQFF
TRBJ2-7 | NA | TRBV5-8 | NA | TGTGCCAGCAGCTTGGGAGGCCAGAGGTCCTACGAGCAGTACTTC | CASSLGGQRSYEQYF
TRBJ2-7 | NA | TRBV6-1 | NA | TGTGCCAGCAGTGATTACAGGACCTACGAGCAGTACTTC | CASSDYRTYEQYF
TRBJ2-6 | NA | TRBV2 | NA | TGTGCCGGCTCTTTGGGGGCCAACGTCCTGACTTTC | CAGSLGANVLTF
TRBJ2-7 | TRBD2 | TRBV11-2 | NA | TGTGCCAGCAGCTTAGAGGCGGGGGCCTACGAGCAGTACTTC | CASSLEAGAYEQYF
TRBJ1-5 | NA | TRBV6-6 | NA | TGTGCCAGCAGCCCTGACTGGAATCAGCCCCAGCATTTT | CASSPDWNQPQHF
TRBJ2-7 | NA | TRBV5-1 | NA | TGCGCCAGCAGCTTGGGGCGGAGCTACGAGCAGTACTTC | CASSLGRSYEQYF
TRBJ2-3 | NA | TRBV7-2 | NA | TGTGCCAGCAGCTTTCGAACAGGCACAGATACGCAGTATTTT | CASSFRTGTDTQYF
TRBJ1-2 | TRBD1 | TRBV3-1/TRBV3-2 | NA | TGTGCCAGCAGCCAAGCGTCGGGACAGGGGGGAGGCTACACCTTC | CASSQASGQGGGYTF
TRBJ2-1 | TRBD2 | TRBV18 | NA | TGTGCCAGCTCAGACAGGGGGACTAGCGGCCGAAGCTCCTACAATGAGCAGTTCTTC | CASSDRGTSGRSSYNEQFF
TRBJ1-1 | TRBD1 | TRBV6-4 | NA | TGTGCCAGCAGTGGAACGGACAGGGGGCAAGCTTTCTTT | CASSGTDRGQAFF
TRBJ2-3 | NA | TRBV2 | NA | TGTGCCAGCGGGCTATCTCGAGTCCGCACAGATACGCAGTATTTT | CASGLSRVRTDTQYF
TRBJ1-5 | TRBD1 | TRBV27 | few | TGTGCCAGCAGTTTAGCAGGGGGCGGTCAGCCCCAGCATTTT | CASSLAGGGQPQHF